Listed below are T cell receptor beta chains from one sample, sequenced in a study of Graves' ophthalmopathy and Graves' hyperthyroidism. TCRdb re-analysed the multiplex PCR reads in MiXCR, keeping a single row per CDR3 protein. Of about 160,000 distinct CDR3 sequences detected, under 40% appear once; the ten largest clones hold roughly 5.2%. Sequenced input: peripheral blood. The receptors here all came from a woman aged 40 to 50 with Graves' ophthalmopathy. CDR3s include the opening cysteine and the closing phenylalanine or tryptophan. Fields, in order: J gene, clone size, V gene, D gene, CDR3 DNA, CDR3 protein. The D gene is left open where the match is weak. Clone size is not always given. Where it is, it says once, few, many or a class for expanded clones.

J: TRBJ2-2; size: many; V: TRBV30; D: TRBD2; DNA: TGTGCCTGGAGTGTACTAGCGGTGAACACCGGGGAGCTGTTTTTT; CDR3: CAWSVLAVNTGELFF
J: TRBJ2-5; size: many; V: TRBV28; D: .; DNA: TGTGCCAGCAGTTTAGGGGTCTTGGGGACCCAGTACTTC; CDR3: CASSLGVLGTQYF
J: TRBJ2-7; size: .; V: TRBV29-1; D: .; DNA: TGCAGCGTTGTGAGACAGTCCTCCTACGAGCAGTACTTC; CDR3: CSVVRQSSYEQYF
J: TRBJ1-2; size: .; V: TRBV6-5; D: TRBD1; DNA: TGTGCCAGCAGTTACTCCGAACAGGGGGCAAATGGCTACACCTTC; CDR3: CASSYSEQGANGYTF
J: TRBJ1-1; size: .; V: TRBV7-8; D: .; DNA: TGTGCCAGCAGCTTCAACCCGGTTACCGGCGCTTTCTTT; CDR3: CASSFNPVTGAFF
J: TRBJ1-1; size: many; V: TRBV28; D: .; DNA: TGTGCCAGCGGGGAGGCGAACACTGAAGCTTTCTTT; CDR3: CASGEANTEAFF
J: TRBJ2-5; size: many; V: TRBV15; D: TRBD2; DNA: TGTGCCACCAGCAGAGGGGGGACTAGCGGAGAGACCCAGTACTTC; CDR3: CATSRGGTSGETQYF
J: TRBJ2-7; size: .; V: TRBV6-1; D: .; DNA: TGTGCCAGCAGCGAAGGGACCAGATACGAGCAGTACTTC; CDR3: CASSEGTRYEQYF
J: TRBJ1-2; size: many; V: TRBV7-2; D: .; DNA: TGTGCCAGCAGCTTACAAGGTTCCAGCTATGGCTACACCTTC; CDR3: CASSLQGSSYGYTF
J: TRBJ1-2; size: many; V: TRBV29-1; D: .; DNA: TGCAGCGTTGGGGGGCAGGGCTATGGCTACACCTTC; CDR3: CSVGGQGYGYTF
J: TRBJ1-2; size: .; V: TRBV10-1; D: .; DNA: TGCGCCAGCAGTGACTACAGGGATCCCCTCTATGGCTACACCTTC; CDR3: CASSDYRDPLYGYTF
J: TRBJ2-2; size: .; V: TRBV11-2; D: TRBD2; DNA: TGTGCCAGCAGCTTCCTTAGACTAGCGGACAACACCGGGGAGCTGTTTTTT; CDR3: CASSFLRLADNTGELFF
J: TRBJ2-7; size: .; V: TRBV6-2/TRBV6-3; D: .; DNA: TGTGCCAGCAGACCGTTTGAGTCCTACGAGCAGTACTTC; CDR3: CASRPFESYEQYF
J: TRBJ2-5; size: .; V: TRBV28; D: TRBD2; DNA: TGTGCCAGCTCGGTGCGGGAGGGACAAGAGACCCAGTACTTC; CDR3: CASSVREGQETQYF
J: TRBJ1-3; size: .; V: TRBV5-1; D: TRBD1; DNA: TGCGCCAGCAGCCAATCACCTCAGACAGGGGATGGAAACACCATATATTTT; CDR3: CASSQSPQTGDGNTIYF
J: TRBJ1-2; size: many; V: TRBV6-5; D: .; DNA: TGTGCCAGCAGGCCAGGGGTTTTTGGCTATGGCTACACCTTC; CDR3: CASRPGVFGYGYTF
J: TRBJ1-1; size: many; V: TRBV11-1; D: .; DNA: TGTGCCAGCAGCCTGACAGCCGGGGTGGACACTGAAGCTTTCTTT; CDR3: CASSLTAGVDTEAFF
J: TRBJ2-7; size: many; V: TRBV15; D: .; DNA: TGTGCCACCAGCAGAGAAGACAAATTCTACGAGCAGTACTTC; CDR3: CATSREDKFYEQYF
J: TRBJ1-5; size: many; V: TRBV6-5; D: .; DNA: TGTGCCAGCAGCCGCGGAGGGGGGACGGATCAGCCCCAGCATTTT; CDR3: CASSRGGGTDQPQHF
J: TRBJ1-2; size: many; V: TRBV15; D: TRBD1; DNA: TGTGCCACCAGCAGATCCCTGACAGGGAACTATGGCTACACCTTC; CDR3: CATSRSLTGNYGYTF
J: TRBJ1-1; size: .; V: TRBV6-2/TRBV6-3; D: TRBD1; DNA: TGTGCCAGCAGTTTACAGGGGTATAACACTGAAGCTTTCTTT; CDR3: CASSLQGYNTEAFF
J: TRBJ1-5; size: .; V: TRBV28; D: TRBD1; DNA: TGTGCCAGCAGTCGGACAGGGCAAAGCAATCAGCCCCAGCATTTT; CDR3: CASSRTGQSNQPQHF
J: TRBJ2-2; size: many; V: TRBV5-8; D: .; DNA: TGTGCCAGCAGCTTCGAAAGGAGGACCGGGGAGCTGTTTTTT; CDR3: CASSFERRTGELFF
J: TRBJ1-3; size: many; V: TRBV9; D: .; DNA: TGTGCCAGCTCCACAGGGTTAGCAAACACCATATATTTT; CDR3: CASSTGLANTIYF
J: TRBJ1-2; size: many; V: TRBV5-1; D: TRBD1; DNA: TGCGCCAGCAGCCCCCGGACAGGGGACTATGGCTACACCTTC; CDR3: CASSPRTGDYGYTF
J: TRBJ1-5; size: many; V: TRBV7-2; D: .; DNA: TGTGCCAGCAGCTCCCGGGGTAGCAATCAGCCCCAGCATTTT; CDR3: CASSSRGSNQPQHF
J: TRBJ2-7; size: many; V: TRBV6-5; D: .; DNA: TGTGCCAGCAGAGCCGGGACCGATCTCTACGAGCAGTACTTC; CDR3: CASRAGTDLYEQYF
J: TRBJ1-1; size: many; V: TRBV12-3/TRBV12-4; D: .; DNA: TGTGCCAGCAGTAAGCTGACAGGAGGAAGGGGCACTGAAGCTTTCTTT; CDR3: CASSKLTGGRGTEAFF
J: TRBJ2-5; size: .; V: TRBV7-3; D: TRBD1; DNA: TGCGCCAGCAGCTTCCCCGGGACAGGGGACGAGACCCAGTACTTC; CDR3: CASSFPGTGDETQYF
J: TRBJ1-6; size: .; V: TRBV15; D: .; DNA: TGTGCCACCAGCAGAGATCGGGCCCAGGATAATTCACCCCTCCACTTT; CDR3: CATSRDRAQDNSPLHF
J: TRBJ2-5; size: .; V: TRBV6-5; D: TRBD1; DNA: TGTGCCAGCAGTTCCCACCGGACAGGACAAGAGACCCAGTACTTC; CDR3: CASSSHRTGQETQYF
J: TRBJ1-1; size: few; V: TRBV12-3/TRBV12-4; D: .; DNA: TGTGCCAGCAAATTCTCATGGACTAGGGGCACTGAAGCTTTCTTT; CDR3: CASKFSWTRGTEAFF
J: TRBJ2-5; size: once; V: TRBV6-1; D: TRBD2; DNA: TGTGCCAGCAGTGAGGGGGCTAGCGGGTGGATTTGGGAGACCCAGTACTTC; CDR3: CASSEGASGWIWETQYF
J: TRBJ1-1; size: many; V: TRBV9; D: TRBD1; DNA: TGTGCCAGCAGCGTAGACCAGGGGGCGAACACTGAAGCTTTCTTT; CDR3: CASSVDQGANTEAFF
J: TRBJ2-7; size: many; V: TRBV7-9; D: .; DNA: TGTGCCAGCAGCCTCCGGACTACCTACGAGCAGTACTTC; CDR3: CASSLRTTYEQYF
J: TRBJ1-2; size: .; V: TRBV28; D: .; DNA: TGTGCCAGCGGAATCACAAGACAGATATCGGATGGCTACACCTTC; CDR3: CASGITRQISDGYTF
J: TRBJ2-5; size: .; V: TRBV6-5; D: .; DNA: TGTGCCAGCAGTTACTCGTTCGGCCGACAGGAGCAAGAGACCCAGTACTTC; CDR3: CASSYSFGRQEQETQYF
J: TRBJ1-6; size: .; V: TRBV6-5; D: .; DNA: TGTGCCAGCAGGGGCGTCGTTAATTCACCCCTCCACTTT; CDR3: CASRGVVNSPLHF
J: TRBJ2-7; size: many; V: TRBV6-1; D: .; DNA: TGTGCCAGCAGTGAAGCATGGGCACCCCCGTTTATGGAGCAGTACTTC; CDR3: CASSEAWAPPFMEQYF
J: TRBJ2-3; size: many; V: TRBV19; D: .; DNA: TGTGCCAGTAGTATCCCCGCAGGGACCGGTGATACGCAGTATTTT; CDR3: CASSIPAGTGDTQYF
J: TRBJ2-7; size: many; V: TRBV2; D: .; DNA: TGTGCCACTCCCGGGACCACCGGCGAGCAGTACTTC; CDR3: CATPGTTGEQYF
J: TRBJ1-2; size: many; V: TRBV28; D: .; DNA: TGCGCCAGCAGTTACTCCTATGGCTACACCTTC; CDR3: CASSYSYGYTF
J: TRBJ1-1; size: many; V: TRBV7-8; D: .; DNA: TGTGCCAGCAGCTTAGGGGCAGCACTGAACACTGAAGCTTTCTTT; CDR3: CASSLGAALNTEAFF
J: TRBJ2-5; size: many; V: TRBV6-1; D: TRBD2; DNA: TGTGCCAGCAGTGCCGAGCGGGGAGGGGAAACCCAGTACTTC; CDR3: CASSAERGGETQYF
J: TRBJ2-5; size: .; V: TRBV15; D: .; DNA: TGTGCCACCAGCCAAACCCAAGAGACCCAGTACTTC; CDR3: CATSQTQETQYF
J: TRBJ1-5; size: many; V: TRBV19; D: .; DNA: TGTGCCAGTAGTATTCAGGGAGAATGGAGCAATCAGCCCCAGCATTTT; CDR3: CASSIQGEWSNQPQHF
J: TRBJ2-7; size: many; V: TRBV4-2; D: TRBD2; DNA: TGTGCCAGCAGCCAAGCGGGAGGGCCCTACGAGCAGTACTTC; CDR3: CASSQAGGPYEQYF
J: TRBJ2-2; size: .; V: TRBV19; D: .; DNA: TGTGCCACCAACGAGGAATTTACAGCCGGCGGCGGGGAGCTGTTTTTT; CDR3: CATNEEFTAGGGELFF
J: TRBJ1-1; size: many; V: TRBV12-3/TRBV12-4; D: .; DNA: TGTGCCAGCAGTTTAGCGATGGACACTGAAGCTTCCTTT; CDR3: CASSLAMDTEASF
J: TRBJ2-2; size: many; V: TRBV12-3/TRBV12-4; D: .; DNA: TGTGCCAGCACGCGACAGGCTACGAACACCGGGGAGCTGTTTTTT; CDR3: CASTRQATNTGELFF
J: TRBJ2-7; size: .; V: TRBV6-1; D: .; DNA: TGTGCCAGCAGTGAGATGAGAACCTACGAGCAGTACTTC; CDR3: CASSEMRTYEQYF
J: TRBJ1-5; size: once; V: TRBV6-2/TRBV6-3; D: .; DNA: TGTGCCAGCAGTTCGGCAGGAGCCCATCAGCCCCAGCATTTT; CDR3: CASSSAGAHQPQHF
J: TRBJ2-7; size: once; V: TRBV28; D: TRBD2; DNA: TGTGCCAGCAGTAATCCATCACTAGCGGGGGAGGTCGAGCAGTACTTC; CDR3: CASSNPSLAGEVEQYF
J: TRBJ2-7; size: few; V: TRBV28; D: TRBD2; DNA: TGTGCCAGCAGACAAACTAGCGGGAGGGTGTACGAGCAGTACTTC; CDR3: CASRQTSGRVYEQYF
J: TRBJ1-1; size: .; V: TRBV6-2/TRBV6-3; D: .; DNA: TGTGCCAGCATGAGTAGTGGGGGCGGCGACACTGAAGCTTTCTTT; CDR3: CASMSSGGGDTEAFF
J: TRBJ2-4; size: .; V: TRBV7-9; D: .; DNA: TGTGCCAGCAGCTCCTTAGAAGCCAAAAACATTCAGTACTTC; CDR3: CASSSLEAKNIQYF
J: TRBJ1-5; size: many; V: TRBV7-3; D: .; DNA: TGTGCCAGCAGCTTAGGAATCAATCAGCCCCAGCATTTT; CDR3: CASSLGINQPQHF
J: TRBJ1-1; size: many; V: TRBV12-3/TRBV12-4; D: TRBD1; DNA: TGTGCCAGCAGTAGACAGGGTGGTGCTTTCTTT; CDR3: CASSRQGGAFF
J: TRBJ1-2; size: many; V: TRBV2; D: .; DNA: TGTGCCAGCAGCCCCTACAGGGACGGCTCCGGCTACACCTTC; CDR3: CASSPYRDGSGYTF